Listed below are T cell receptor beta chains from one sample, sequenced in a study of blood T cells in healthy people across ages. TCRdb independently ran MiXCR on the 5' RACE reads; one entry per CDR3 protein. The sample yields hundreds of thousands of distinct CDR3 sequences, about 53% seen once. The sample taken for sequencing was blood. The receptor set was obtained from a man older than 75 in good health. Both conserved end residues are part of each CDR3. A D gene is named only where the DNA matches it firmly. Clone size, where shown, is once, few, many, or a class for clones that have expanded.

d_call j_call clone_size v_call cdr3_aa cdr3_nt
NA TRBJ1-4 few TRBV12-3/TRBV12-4 CASSRDSNEKLFF TGTGCCAGCAGCCGTGACTCTAATGAAAAACTGTTTTTT
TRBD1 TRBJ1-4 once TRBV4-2 CASSLRIGTAEEKLFF TGTGCCAGCAGCCTAAGAATCGGGACAGCCGAAGAAAAACTGTTTTTT
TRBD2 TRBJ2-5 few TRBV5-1 CASGLAEQETQYF TGCGCCAGCGGACTAGCAGAACAAGAGACCCAGTACTTC
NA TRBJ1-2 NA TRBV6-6 CASRQTPQGGYTF TGTGCCAGCAGACAGACACCCCAGGGTGGCTACACCTTC
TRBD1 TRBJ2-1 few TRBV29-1 CSGATGGNEQFF TGCAGCGGGGCGACAGGGGGCAATGAGCAGTTCTTC
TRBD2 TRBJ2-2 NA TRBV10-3 CAISLTSVNTGELFF TGTGCCATCAGTCTGACTAGCGTCAACACCGGGGAGCTGTTTTTT
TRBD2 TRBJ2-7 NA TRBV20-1 CSASLRLAGKGEQYF TGCAGTGCTAGCCTGAGGCTAGCGGGAAAGGGCGAGCAGTACTTC
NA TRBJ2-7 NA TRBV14 CASSQTPGYEQYF TGTGCCAGCAGCCAAACCCCGGGCTACGAGCAGTACTTC
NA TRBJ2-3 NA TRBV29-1 CSVAPTSTDTQYF TGCAGCGTTGCCCCGACAAGCACAGATACGCAGTATTTT
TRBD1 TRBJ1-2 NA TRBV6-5 CASSRPGTAIGGYTF TGTGCCAGCAGCCGTCCCGGGACAGCTATCGGTGGCTACACCTTC
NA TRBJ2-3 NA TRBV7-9 CASSLDRRYAYF TGTGCCAGCAGCCTCGATCGCAGATACGCGTATTTT
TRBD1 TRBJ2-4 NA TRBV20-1 CSAAPGTGRNIQYF TGCAGTGCCGCCCCCGGGACAGGGAGAAACATTCAGTACTTC
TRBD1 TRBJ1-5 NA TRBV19 CASSPDRNSNRPQHF TGTGCCAGTAGTCCGGACAGGAATAGCAATCGGCCCCAGCATTTT
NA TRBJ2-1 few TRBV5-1 CASSLASVGSYNEQFF TGCGCCAGCAGCTTGGCTAGCGTCGGCTCCTACAATGAGCAGTTCTTC
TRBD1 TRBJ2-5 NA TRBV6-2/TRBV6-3 CASRTQGIQTQYF TGTGCCAGCAGAACACAGGGGATCCAGACCCAGTACTTC
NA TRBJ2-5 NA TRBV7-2 CASSASQGVETQYF TGTGCCAGCAGCGCGAGCCAGGGCGTGGAGACCCAGTACTTC
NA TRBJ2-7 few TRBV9 CASSRVGGHEQYF TGTGCCAGCAGCAGGGTGGGGGGCCACGAGCAGTACTTC
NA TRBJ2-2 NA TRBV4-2 CASSQDREAANTGELFF TGTGCCAGCAGCCAAGATAGGGAGGCAGCGAACACCGGGGAGCTGTTTTTT
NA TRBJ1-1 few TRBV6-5 CASSYQGLNTEAFF TGTGCCAGCAGTTACCAGGGATTGAACACTGAAGCTTTCTTT
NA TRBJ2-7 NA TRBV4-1 CASSQVPDRAEQYF TGCGCCAGCAGCCAAGTCCCCGATAGGGCCGAGCAGTACTTC
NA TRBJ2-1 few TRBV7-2 CASTQINEQFF TGTGCCAGCACCCAGATCAATGAGCAGTTCTTC
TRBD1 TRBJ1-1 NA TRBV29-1 CSVAHIPGGGTEAFF TGCAGCGTTGCCCATATTCCAGGGGGGGGCACTGAAGCTTTCTTT
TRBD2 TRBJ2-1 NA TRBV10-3 CAISESTSGSRGNEQFF TGTGCCATCAGTGAGTCGACTAGCGGGAGTCGAGGGAATGAGCAGTTCTTC
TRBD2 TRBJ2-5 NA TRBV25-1 CASREQGLPGQYF TGTGCCAGCAGGGAGCAGGGACTACCCGGGCAGTACTTC
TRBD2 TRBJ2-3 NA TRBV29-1 CSVEKAGARYAYF TGCAGCGTCGAAAAAGCGGGGGCAAGATACGCGTATTTT
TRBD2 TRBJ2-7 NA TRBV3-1 CASSHTSGSVDEQYF TGTGCCAGCAGCCACACTAGCGGGAGTGTCGACGAGCAGTACTTC
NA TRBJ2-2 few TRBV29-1 CSAAGLGNTGELFF TGCAGCGCCGCCGGTTTAGGGAACACCGGGGAGCTGTTTTTT
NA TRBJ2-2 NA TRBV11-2 CASSSPHLGGELFF TGTGCCAGCAGTTCACCCCACCTTGGCGGGGAGCTGTTTTTT
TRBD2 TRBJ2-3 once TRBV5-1 CASSPQMLAGTDTQYF TGCGCCAGCAGCCCGCAGATGCTAGCGGGCACAGATACGCAGTATTTT
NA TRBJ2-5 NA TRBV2 CASSAQGGTETQYF TGTGCCAGCAGTGCACAGGGAGGCACCGAGACCCAGTACTTC
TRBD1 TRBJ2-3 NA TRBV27 CASSLDRGQKDTQYF TGTGCCAGCAGTCTAGACAGGGGGCAGAAAGATACGCAGTATTTT
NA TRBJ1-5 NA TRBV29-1 CSAGGANQPQHF TGCAGCGCCGGAGGAGCCAATCAGCCCCAGCATTTT
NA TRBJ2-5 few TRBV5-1 CASGLAGSETQYF TGCGCCAGCGGTCTTGCGGGATCCGAGACCCAGTACTTC
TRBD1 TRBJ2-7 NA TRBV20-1 CSASGPPGTVTYEQYF TGCAGTGCTTCCGGGCCCCCCGGGACAGTAACCTACGAGCAGTACTTC
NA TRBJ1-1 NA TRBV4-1 CASSQEFSQEAFF TGCGCCAGCAGCCAAGAATTTTCACAGGAAGCTTTCTTT
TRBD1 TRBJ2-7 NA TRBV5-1 CASSLVREGTGVNEQYF TGCGCCAGCAGCTTGGTCCGCGAGGGGACAGGGGTAAACGAGCAGTACTTC
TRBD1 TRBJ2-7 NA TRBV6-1 CATVRGQGIYEQYF TGTGCCACCGTCCGGGGACAGGGAATCTACGAGCAGTACTTC
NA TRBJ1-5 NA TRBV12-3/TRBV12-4 CASNPGGLGPQHF TGTGCCAGCAACCCGGGGGGTCTTGGGCCCCAGCATTTT
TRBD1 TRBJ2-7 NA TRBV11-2 CASSLGTANRYEQYF TGTGCCAGCAGCCTCGGGACAGCGAACCGCTACGAGCAGTACTTC
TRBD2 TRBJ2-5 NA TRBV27 CASSPGTSGYPSQTQYF TGTGCCAGCAGTCCCGGGACTAGCGGTTATCCCTCGCAGACCCAGTACTTC
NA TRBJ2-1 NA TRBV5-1 CASSPTAVSSYNEQFF TGCGCCAGCAGCCCGACCGCTGTAAGCTCCTACAATGAGCAGTTCTTC
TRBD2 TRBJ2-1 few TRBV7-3 CASSLSPSGSGYEQFF TGTGCCAGCAGCTTAAGCCCTAGCGGGAGCGGCTATGAGCAGTTCTTC